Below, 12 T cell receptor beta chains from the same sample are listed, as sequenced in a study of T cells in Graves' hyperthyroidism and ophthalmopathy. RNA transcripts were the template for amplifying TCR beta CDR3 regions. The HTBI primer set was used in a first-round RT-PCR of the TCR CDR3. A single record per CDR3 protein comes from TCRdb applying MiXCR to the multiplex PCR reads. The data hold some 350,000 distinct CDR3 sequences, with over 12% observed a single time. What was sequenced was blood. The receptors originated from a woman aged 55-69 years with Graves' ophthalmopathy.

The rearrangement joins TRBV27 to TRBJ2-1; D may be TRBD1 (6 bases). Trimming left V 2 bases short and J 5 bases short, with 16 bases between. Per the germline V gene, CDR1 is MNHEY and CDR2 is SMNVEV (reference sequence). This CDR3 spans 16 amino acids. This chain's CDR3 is CASSLRQTGTHNEQFF. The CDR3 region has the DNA TGTGCCAGCAGTTTAAGACAAACCGGGACACACAATGAGCAGTTCTTC.

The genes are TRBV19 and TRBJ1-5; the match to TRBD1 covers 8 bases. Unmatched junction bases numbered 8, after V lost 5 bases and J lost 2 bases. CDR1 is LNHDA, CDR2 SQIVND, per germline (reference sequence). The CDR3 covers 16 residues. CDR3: CASSGRGQAGNQPQHF. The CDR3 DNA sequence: TGTGCCAGTAGTGGCAGGGGGCAAGCGGGCAATCAGCCCCAGCATTTT.

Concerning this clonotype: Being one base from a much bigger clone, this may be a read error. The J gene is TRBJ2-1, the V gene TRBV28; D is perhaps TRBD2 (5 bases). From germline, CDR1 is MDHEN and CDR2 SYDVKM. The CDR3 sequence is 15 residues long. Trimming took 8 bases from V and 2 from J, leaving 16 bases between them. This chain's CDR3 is CASGSPAGPYNEQFF. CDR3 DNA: TGTGCCAGCGGTTCCCCTGCGGGTCCCTACAATGAGCAGTTCTTC.

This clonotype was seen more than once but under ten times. The CDR3 reads CASSFQQGAGANVLTF. DNA of the CDR3: TGTGCCAGCAGCTTTCAACAGGGGGCAGGGGCCAACGTCCTGACTTTC. This rearrangement joins TRBV7-9 to TRBJ2-6, with 9 bases that match TRBD1. The CDR3 extends over 16 amino acids. After removal of 3 bases from V and 4 bases from J, the junction contained 4 bases not matched to a gene. Per the germline V gene, CDR1 is SEHNR and CDR2 is FQNEAQ (reference sequence).

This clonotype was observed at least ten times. The CDR3 bases are TGTGCCAGCAGCCAAAACCCCATCCGACAGGGGGAGACCCAGTACTTC. Translated: CASSQNPIRQGETQYF. The chain combines TRBV7-2 with TRBJ2-5, with 8 bases that match TRBD1. Trimming cost V 5 bases and J 5 bases; bases outside gene matches: 13. The germline V gene has CDR1 SGHTA and CDR2 FQGNSA. The CDR3 runs 16 residues.

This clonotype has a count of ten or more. The CDR3 coding sequence is TGCAGTGCTATGGGCCCAGGGGACGAGCAGTACTTC. Amino acids: CSAMGPGDEQYF. The chain links TRBV20-1 to TRBJ2-7, with TRBD1 as a possible D gene (6 bases). The CDR3 extends over 12 amino acids. Germline CDR1 DFQATT, CDR2 SNEGSKA (reference sequence). V was pared by 4 bases and J by 5 bases, with 12 bases between.

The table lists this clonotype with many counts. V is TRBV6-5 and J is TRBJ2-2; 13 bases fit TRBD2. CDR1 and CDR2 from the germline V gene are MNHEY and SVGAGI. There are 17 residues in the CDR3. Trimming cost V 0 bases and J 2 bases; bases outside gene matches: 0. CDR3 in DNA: TGTGCCAGCAGTTACTCGGGACTAGCGGGAAACACCGGGGAGCTGTTTTTT. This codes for CASSYSGLAGNTGELFF.

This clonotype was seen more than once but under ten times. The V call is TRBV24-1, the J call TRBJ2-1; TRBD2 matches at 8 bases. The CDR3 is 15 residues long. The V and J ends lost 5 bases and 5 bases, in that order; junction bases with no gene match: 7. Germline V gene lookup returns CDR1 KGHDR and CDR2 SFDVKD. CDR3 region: CATSAPRGGHNEQFF. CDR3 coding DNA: TGTGCCACCAGTGCCCCCCGGGGGGGACACAATGAGCAGTTCTTC.

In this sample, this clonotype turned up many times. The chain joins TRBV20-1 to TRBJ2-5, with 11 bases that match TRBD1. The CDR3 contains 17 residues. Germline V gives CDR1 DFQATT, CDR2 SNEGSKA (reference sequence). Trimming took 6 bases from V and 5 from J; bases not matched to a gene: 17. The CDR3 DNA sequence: TGCAGTGCGGCCCGGACAGGGGGCAGGCTAGCGGGGGAGACCCAGTACTTC. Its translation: CSAARTGGRLAGETQYF.

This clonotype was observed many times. CDR3 sequence (DNA): TGTGCCTGGTCGACAGGGGTGCGGCAGTTCTTC. Its translation is CAWSTGVRQFF. The chain combines TRBV30 with TRBJ2-1; the match to TRBD1 covers 8 bases. The length of the CDR3 is 11 residues. The ends lost 5 bases at V and 12 bases at J; junction bases unmatched: 6. Germline loops: CDR1 GTSNPN, CDR2 SVGIG (reference sequence).

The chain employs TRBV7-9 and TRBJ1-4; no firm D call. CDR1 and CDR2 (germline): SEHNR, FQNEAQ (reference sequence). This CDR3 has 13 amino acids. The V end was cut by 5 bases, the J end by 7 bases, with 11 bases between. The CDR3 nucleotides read TGTGCCAGCAGCCCTGTGAGGGCTGAAAAACTGTTTTTT. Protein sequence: CASSPVRAEKLFF. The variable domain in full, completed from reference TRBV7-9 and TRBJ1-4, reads DTGVSQNPRHKITKRGQNVTFRCDPISEHNRLYWYRQTLGQGPEFLTYFQNEAQLEKSRLLSDRFSAERPKGSFSTLEIQRTEQGDSAMYLCASSPVRAEKLFFGSGTQLSVL.

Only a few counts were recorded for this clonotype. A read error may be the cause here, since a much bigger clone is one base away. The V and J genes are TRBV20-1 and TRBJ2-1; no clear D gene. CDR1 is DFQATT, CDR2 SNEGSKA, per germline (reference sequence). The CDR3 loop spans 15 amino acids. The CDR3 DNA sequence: TGCAGTGCTAGTCCCCCCCCGAAACGATACAATGAGCAGTCCTTC. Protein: CSASPPPKRYNEQSF.